The clone carrying this T cell receptor beta chain showed up just once. Its antigen is still unknown. This specimen belongs to a study of cytomegalovirus exposure and HLA in healthy donors. Study results and caveats: Overall, approximately 150 TCR beta chains were annotated as cytomegalovirus-associated. What was likely a sequencing artifact was a cluster of highly shared sequence variants.

The CDR3 is 16 residues long. From germline, CDR1 is MNHEY and CDR2 SVGAGI. J was trimmed by 5 bases and V by 0 bases; bases with no gene match: 2. In the PCR, 60 Vbeta and 13 Jbeta primers were used. The repertoire was sequenced with immunoSEQ multiplex PCR; TCRdb's copy has only in-frame clones and lacks some. The sample lists approximately 210,000 clones, more than 75% occurring once. Each of the donors was a healthy bone marrow donor. The V gene is TRBV6-5, the J gene TRBJ2-1; the match to TRBD2 covers 12 bases. This clonotype originated in a man aged 40-55 years in good health and CMV-seropositive. Sequenced material: PBMCs. CDR3 nucleotide sequence: TGTGCCAGCAGTTACTCCCTAGCGGGAGGGGACAATGAGCAGTTCTTC. It is translated as CASSYSLAGGDNEQFF.